The source of this TCR beta chain is a study of long-term antiretroviral therapy in people with HIV. Comment on this clone: Antigen unknown.

Per donor, at least one pre-ART and at least two post-ART PBMC samples were obtained. Study-wide results and limits: Sampling of blood ran from about 2003 to 2018, and older ART regimens were possibly in use. ART preceded a rise in diversity that nonetheless stayed lower than in transplant donor controls.

Sequencing relied on immunoSEQ assay v3.0, run at survey level. Here immunoSEQ multiplex PCR was the method, and the copy in TCRdb shows in-frame clones only, minus some. Found here are 25,000 to 30,000 clones, 70% to 85% of them singletons; the top ten hold approximately 12%. This sequence originates from a man younger than 35 with HIV. Sequences were derived from unsorted PBMCs, sampled 0.8 years before starting antiretroviral therapy.

In nucleotides, the CDR3 is TGTGCCATCAAAACAGGGTCGGCCACTGAAGCTTTCTTT. Amino acid sequence: CAIKTGSATEAFF. The chain couples TRBV10-3 to TRBJ1-1, with D possibly matching TRBD1 (6 bases). There are 13 residues in the CDR3. Germline CDR1 ENHRY, CDR2 SYGVKD. V lost 7 bases and J lost 4, with 13 bases in between.